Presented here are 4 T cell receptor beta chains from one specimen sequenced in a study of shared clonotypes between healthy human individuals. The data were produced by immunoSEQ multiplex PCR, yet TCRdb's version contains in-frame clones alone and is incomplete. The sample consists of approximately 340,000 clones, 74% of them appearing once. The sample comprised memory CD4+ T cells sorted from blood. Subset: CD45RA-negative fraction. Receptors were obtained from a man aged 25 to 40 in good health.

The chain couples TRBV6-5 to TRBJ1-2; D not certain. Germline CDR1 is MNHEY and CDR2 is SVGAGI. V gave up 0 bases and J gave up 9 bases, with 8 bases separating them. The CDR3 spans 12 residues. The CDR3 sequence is CASSYSSSSYTF. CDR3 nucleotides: TGTGCCAGCAGTTACTCCTCGTCGAGCTACACCTTC.

CDR3 coding DNA: TGTGCCAGCAGCCAAGTTACCAGGGGGGTGTCGTACGAGCAGTACTTC. Protein product: CASSQVTRGVSYEQYF. This chain uses TRBV14 with TRBJ2-7, with D possibly matching TRBD1 (7 bases). The CDR3 has 16 residues. Deletions cut 1 base from V and 4 bases from J, with 17 bases between. Germline V CDR1 and CDR2: SGHDN, FVKESK.

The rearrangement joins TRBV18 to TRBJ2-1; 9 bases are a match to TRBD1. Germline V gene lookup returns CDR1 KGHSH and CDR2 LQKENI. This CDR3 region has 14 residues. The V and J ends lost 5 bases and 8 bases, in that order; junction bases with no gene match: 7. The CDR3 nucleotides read TGTGCCAGCTCAGTTAGGACAGGGGTCGATGAGCAGTTCTTC. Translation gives CASSVRTGVDEQFF.

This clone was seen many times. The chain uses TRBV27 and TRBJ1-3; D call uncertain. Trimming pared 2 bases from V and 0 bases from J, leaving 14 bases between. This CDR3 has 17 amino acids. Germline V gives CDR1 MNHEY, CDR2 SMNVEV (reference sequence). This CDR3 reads CASSLGPPSPSGNTIYF. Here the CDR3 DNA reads TGTGCCAGCAGTTTAGGGCCCCCGAGTCCCTCTGGAAACACCATATATTTT.